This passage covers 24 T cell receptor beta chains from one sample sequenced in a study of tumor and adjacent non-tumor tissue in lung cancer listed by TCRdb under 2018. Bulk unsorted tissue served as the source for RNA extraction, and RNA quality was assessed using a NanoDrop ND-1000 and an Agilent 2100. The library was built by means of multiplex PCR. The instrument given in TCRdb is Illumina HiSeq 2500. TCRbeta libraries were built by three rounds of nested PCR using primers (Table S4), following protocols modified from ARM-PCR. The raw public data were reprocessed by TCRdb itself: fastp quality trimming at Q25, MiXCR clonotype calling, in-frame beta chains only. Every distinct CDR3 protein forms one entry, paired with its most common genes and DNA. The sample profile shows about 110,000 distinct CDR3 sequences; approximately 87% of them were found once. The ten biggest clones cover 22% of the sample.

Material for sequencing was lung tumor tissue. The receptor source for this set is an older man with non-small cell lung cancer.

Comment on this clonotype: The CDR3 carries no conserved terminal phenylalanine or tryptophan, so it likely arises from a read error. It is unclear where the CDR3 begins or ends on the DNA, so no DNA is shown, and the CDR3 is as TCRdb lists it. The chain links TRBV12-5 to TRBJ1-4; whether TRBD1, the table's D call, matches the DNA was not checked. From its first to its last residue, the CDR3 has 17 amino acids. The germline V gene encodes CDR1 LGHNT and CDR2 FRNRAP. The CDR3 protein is CASGFTTGGAYYEKLFL.

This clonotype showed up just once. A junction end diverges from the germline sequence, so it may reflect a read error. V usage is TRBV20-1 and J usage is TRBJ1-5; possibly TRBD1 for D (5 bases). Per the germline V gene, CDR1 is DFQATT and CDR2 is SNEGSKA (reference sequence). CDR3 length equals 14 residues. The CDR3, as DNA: TGCAGTGCTCAAATATCCGGGGACGATCAGCTCCAGCATTTT. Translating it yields CSAQISGDDQLQHF.

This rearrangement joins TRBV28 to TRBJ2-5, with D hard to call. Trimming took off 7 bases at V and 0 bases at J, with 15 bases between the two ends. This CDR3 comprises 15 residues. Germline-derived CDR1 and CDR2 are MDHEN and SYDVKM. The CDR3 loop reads CASINIQMYQETQYF. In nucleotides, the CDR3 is TGTGCCAGCATTAATATTCAAATGTACCAAGAGACCCAGTACTTC. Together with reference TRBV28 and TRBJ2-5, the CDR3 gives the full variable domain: DVKVTQSSRYLVKRTGEKVFLECVQDMDHENMFWYRQDPGLGLRLIYFSYDVKMKEKGDIPEGYSVSREKKERFSLILESASTNQTSMYLCASINIQMYQETQYFGPGTRLLVL.

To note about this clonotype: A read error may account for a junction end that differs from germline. The CDR3 reads CAGSFGGGRTEAFF. Here the CDR3 DNA reads TGTGCCGGCAGCTTCGGCGGGGGTCGGACTGAAGCCTTCTTT. This chain connects TRBV11-2 to TRBJ1-1; perhaps TRBD1 as D (5 bases). This CDR3 has 14 residues. The germline V gene has CDR1 SGHAT and CDR2 FQNNGV.

Here the CDR3 reads CASSDWGSEACGYTF. The CDR3, as DNA: TGTGCCAGCAGCGATTGGGGCTCAGAGGCATGTGGCTACACCTTC. The rearrangement links TRBV5-4 to TRBJ1-2; D is possibly TRBD1 (5 bases). Germline V gene lookup returns CDR1 SGHNT and CDR2 YYREEE (reference sequence). There are 15 residues in the CDR3. V gave up 4 bases and J gave up 7 bases, with 20 bases separating them. Complete variable domain (other parts from reference TRBV5-4 and TRBJ1-2): ETGVTQSPTHLIKTRGQQVTLRCSSQSGHNTVSWYQQALGQGPQFIFQYYREEENGRGNFPPRFSGLQFPNYSSELNVNALELDDSALYLCASSDWGSEACGYTFGSGTRLTVV.

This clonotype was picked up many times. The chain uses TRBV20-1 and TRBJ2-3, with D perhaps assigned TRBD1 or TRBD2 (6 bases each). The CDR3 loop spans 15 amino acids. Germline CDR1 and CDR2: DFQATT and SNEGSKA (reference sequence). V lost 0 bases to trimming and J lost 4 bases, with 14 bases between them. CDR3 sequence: CSARDAGGLADTQYF. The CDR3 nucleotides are TGCAGTGCTAGAGATGCTGGGGGGCTAGCAGATACGCAGTATTTT.

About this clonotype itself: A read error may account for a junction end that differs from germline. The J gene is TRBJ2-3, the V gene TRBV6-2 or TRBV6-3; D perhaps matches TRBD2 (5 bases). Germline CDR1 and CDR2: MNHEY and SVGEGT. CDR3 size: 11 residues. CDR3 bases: TGTGCCAGCAATTACGGAGGTACGCAGTATTTT. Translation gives CASNYGGTQYF.

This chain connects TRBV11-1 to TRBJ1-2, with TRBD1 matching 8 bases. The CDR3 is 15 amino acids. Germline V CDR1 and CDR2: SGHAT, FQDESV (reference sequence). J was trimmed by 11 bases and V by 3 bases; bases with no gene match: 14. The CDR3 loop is CASSFRTGIYYCYTF. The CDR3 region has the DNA TGTGCCAGCAGCTTTCGGACAGGGATCTATTACTGTTACACCTTC.

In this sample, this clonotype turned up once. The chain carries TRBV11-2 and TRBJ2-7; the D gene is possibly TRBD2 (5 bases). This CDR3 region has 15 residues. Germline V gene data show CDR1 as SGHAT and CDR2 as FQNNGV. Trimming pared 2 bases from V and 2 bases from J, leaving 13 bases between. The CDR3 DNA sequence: TGTGCCAGCAGCTTATATCAGAGGGCTCCCTACGAGCAGTACTTC. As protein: CASSLYQRAPYEQYF.

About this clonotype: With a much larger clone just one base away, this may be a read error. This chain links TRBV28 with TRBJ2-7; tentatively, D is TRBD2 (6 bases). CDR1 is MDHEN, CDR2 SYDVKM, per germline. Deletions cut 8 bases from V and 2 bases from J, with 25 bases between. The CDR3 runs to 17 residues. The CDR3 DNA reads TGTGCCAGCTTATCTCTCCGGGGGACGGAGAATACCTACGAGCAGTACTTC. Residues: CASLSLRGTENTYEQYF.

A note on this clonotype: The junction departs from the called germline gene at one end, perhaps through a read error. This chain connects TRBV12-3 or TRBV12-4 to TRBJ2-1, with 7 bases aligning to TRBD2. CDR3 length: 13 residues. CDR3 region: CARSLGGSLEHFF. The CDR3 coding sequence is TGTGCCAGGAGTTTGGGAGGGTCTCTTGAGCACTTCTTC.

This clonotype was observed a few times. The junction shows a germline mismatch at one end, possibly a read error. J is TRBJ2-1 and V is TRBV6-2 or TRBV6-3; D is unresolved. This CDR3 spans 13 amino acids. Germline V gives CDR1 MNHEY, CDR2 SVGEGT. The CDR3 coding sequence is TGTGCCAGCAACAAGGGCGGTTACAATGAGCAATTCTTC. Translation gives CASNKGGYNEQFF.

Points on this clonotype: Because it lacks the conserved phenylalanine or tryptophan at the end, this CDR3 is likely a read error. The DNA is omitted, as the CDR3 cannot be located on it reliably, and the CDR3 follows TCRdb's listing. CDR3 sequence reads: CASSEETGGVQPQNY. The rearrangement joins TRBV6-1 to TRBJ1-5; the table gives TRBD1 as D, unverified against the DNA. Inclusive of both ends, the CDR3 amounts to 15 amino acids. Germline loops: CDR1 MNHNS, CDR2 SASEGT.

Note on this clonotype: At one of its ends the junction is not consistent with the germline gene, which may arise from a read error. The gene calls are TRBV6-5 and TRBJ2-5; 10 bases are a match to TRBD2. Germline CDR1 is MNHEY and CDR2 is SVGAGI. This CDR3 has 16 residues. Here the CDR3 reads CASSYTAGGMEEIQYF. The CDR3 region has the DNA TGTGCCAGCAGTTACACAGCGGGGGGGATGGAAGAGATCCAGTACTTC.

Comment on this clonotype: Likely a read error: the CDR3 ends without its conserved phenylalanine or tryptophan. The DNA of the CDR3 is TGTGCCAGCAGCACTTCAGGGGTTGCACTCGGGAACGCTGAAGCTTTCTTG. It is translated as CASSTSGVALGNAEAFL. The J gene is TRBJ1-1, the V gene TRBV5-4; D possibly corresponds to TRBD1 (6 bases). CDR1 and CDR2 (germline): SGHNT, YYREEE (reference sequence). The CDR3 covers 17 residues.

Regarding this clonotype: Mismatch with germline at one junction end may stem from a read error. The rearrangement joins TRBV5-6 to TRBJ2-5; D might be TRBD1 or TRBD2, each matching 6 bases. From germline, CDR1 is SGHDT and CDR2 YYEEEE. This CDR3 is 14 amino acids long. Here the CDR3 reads CASSWDFRGDTQYF. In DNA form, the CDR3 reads TGTGCGAGCAGCTGGGACTTCAGGGGAGATACACAGTACTTC.

The CDR3 protein is CAIRRTVTADTQYF. DNA of the CDR3: TGTGCCATCAGACGTACGGTCACAGCAGATACGCAGTATTTT. The chain uses TRBV11-2 and TRBJ2-3, with unresolved D. V was clipped by 10 bases and J by 4 bases, with 18 bases between them. This CDR3 comprises 14 residues. Germline V CDR1 and CDR2: SGHAT, FQNNGV.

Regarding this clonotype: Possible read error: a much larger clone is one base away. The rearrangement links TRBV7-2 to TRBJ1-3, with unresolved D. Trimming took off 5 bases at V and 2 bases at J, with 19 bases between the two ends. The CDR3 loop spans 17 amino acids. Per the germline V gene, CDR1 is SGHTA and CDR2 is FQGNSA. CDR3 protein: CASSPTEVLPTGNTIYF. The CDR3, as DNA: TGTGCCAGCAGCCCCACAGAGGTCTTACCGACTGGAAACACCATATATTTT.

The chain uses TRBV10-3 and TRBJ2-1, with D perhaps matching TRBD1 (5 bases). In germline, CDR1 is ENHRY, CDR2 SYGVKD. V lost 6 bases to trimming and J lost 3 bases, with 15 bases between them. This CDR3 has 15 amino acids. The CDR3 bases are TGTGCCATCAGCCAAAAGGGGAATTACTACAATGAGCAGTTCTTC. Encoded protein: CAISQKGNYYNEQFF.

The CDR3 DNA is TGTGCCAGCAGCATACCGAGTAGCGGGGAGTTTTTTTTT. It encodes CASSIPSSGEFFF. The V call is TRBV11-3, the J call TRBJ2-2; 8 nucleotides line up with TRBD2. V was clipped by 5 bases and J by 17 bases; unmatched bases: 13. The CDR3 sequence is 13 residues long. Germline V gene data show CDR1 as SGHNT and CDR2 as YENEEA.

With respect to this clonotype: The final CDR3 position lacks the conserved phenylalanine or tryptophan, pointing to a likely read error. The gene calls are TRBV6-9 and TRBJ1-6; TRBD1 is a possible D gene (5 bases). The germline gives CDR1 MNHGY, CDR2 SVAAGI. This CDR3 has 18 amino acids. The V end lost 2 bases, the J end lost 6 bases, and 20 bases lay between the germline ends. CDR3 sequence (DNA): TGTGCCAGCAGTTATGGTTCCAGGGAGGTTTCTTCTAATTCACCCCTCCACTCA. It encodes CASSYGSREVSSNSPLHS.

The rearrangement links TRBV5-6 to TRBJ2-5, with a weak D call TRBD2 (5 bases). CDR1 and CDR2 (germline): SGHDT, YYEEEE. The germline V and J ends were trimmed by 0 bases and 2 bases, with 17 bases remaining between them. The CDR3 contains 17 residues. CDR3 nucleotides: TGTGCCAGCAGCTTGGTGGGAGATCCGGGAATGCAAGAGACCCAGTACTTC. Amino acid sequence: CASSLVGDPGMQETQYF.

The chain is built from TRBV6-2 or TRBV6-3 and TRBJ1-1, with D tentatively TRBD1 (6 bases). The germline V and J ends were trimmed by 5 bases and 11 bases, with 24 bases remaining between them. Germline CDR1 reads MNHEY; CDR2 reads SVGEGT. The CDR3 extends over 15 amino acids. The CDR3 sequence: CASSNPGHRRAEAFF. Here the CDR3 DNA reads TGTGCCAGCAGTAACCCGGGACATCGAAGGGCGGAGGCTTTCTTT.

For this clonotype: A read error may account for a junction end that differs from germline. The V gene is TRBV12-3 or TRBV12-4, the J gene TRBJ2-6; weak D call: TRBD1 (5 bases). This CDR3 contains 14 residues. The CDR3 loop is CASIISSGANLLTF. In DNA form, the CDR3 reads TGTGCCAGCATCATATCATCTGGGGCCAACCTCCTAACTTTC.